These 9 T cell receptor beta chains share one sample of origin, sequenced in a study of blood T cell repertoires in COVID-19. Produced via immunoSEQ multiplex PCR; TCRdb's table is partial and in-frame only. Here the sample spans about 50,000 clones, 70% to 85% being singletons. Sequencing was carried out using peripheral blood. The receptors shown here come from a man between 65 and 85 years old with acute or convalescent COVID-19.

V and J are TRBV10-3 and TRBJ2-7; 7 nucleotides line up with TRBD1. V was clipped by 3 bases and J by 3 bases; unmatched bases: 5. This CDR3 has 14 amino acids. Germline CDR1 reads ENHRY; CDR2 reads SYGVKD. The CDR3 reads CAISDKGQYYEQYF. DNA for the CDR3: TGTGCCATCAGTGACAAGGGACAGTACTACGAGCAGTACTTC.

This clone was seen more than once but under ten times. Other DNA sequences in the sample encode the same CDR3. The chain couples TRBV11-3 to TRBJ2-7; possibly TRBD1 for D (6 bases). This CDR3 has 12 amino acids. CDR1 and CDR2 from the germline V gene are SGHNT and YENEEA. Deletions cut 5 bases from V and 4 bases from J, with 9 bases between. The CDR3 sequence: CASSVTGYEQYF. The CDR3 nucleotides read TGTGCCAGCAGCGTTACAGGGTACGAGCAGTACTTC.

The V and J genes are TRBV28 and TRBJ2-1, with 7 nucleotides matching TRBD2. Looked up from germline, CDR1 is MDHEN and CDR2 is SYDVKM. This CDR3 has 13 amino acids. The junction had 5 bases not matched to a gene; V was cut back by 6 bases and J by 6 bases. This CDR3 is CASRAGSPNEQFF. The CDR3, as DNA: TGTGCCAGCAGAGCGGGGAGCCCCAATGAGCAGTTCTTC.

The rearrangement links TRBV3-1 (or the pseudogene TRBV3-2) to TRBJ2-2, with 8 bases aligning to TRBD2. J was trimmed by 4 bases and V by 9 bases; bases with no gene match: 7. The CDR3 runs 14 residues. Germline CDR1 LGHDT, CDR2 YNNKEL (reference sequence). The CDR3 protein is CASRGGVRTGELFF. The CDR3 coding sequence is TGTGCCAGTCGGGGGGGGGTCCGCACCGGGGAGCTGTTTTTT.

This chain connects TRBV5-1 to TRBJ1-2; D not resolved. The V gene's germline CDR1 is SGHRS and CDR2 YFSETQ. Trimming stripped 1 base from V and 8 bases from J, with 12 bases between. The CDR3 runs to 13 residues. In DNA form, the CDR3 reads TGCGCCAGCAGCTTGACAGACGGAGGGGGCTACACCTTC. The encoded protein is CASSLTDGGGYTF.

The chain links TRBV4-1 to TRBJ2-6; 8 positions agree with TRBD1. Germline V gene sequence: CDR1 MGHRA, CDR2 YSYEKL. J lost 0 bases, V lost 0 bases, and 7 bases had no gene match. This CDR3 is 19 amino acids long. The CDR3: CASSQDGQGARSGANVLTF. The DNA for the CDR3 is TGCGCCAGCAGCCAAGATGGGCAGGGGGCGCGCTCTGGGGCCAACGTCCTGACTTTC.

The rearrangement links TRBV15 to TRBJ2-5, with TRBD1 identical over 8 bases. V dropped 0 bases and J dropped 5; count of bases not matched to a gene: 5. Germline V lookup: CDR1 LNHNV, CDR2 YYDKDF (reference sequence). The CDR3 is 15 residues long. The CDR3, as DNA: TGTGCCACCAGCAGAGAGACAGGGGCCTGGGAGACCCAGTACTTC. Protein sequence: CATSRETGAWETQYF.

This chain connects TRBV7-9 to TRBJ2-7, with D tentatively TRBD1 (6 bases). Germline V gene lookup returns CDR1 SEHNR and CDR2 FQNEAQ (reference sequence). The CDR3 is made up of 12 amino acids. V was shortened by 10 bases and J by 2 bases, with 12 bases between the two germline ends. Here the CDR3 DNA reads TGTGCCACAGGGGCGGAAGCCTACGAGCAGTACTTC. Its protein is CATGAEAYEQYF.

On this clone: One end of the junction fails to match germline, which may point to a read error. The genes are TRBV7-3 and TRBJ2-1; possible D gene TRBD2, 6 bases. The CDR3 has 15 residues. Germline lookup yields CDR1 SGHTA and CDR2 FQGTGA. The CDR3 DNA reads TGTGCCAGCAGCCCGAAGGGAGGCTCCGACAATGAGCAGTTCTTC. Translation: CASSPKGGSDNEQFF.